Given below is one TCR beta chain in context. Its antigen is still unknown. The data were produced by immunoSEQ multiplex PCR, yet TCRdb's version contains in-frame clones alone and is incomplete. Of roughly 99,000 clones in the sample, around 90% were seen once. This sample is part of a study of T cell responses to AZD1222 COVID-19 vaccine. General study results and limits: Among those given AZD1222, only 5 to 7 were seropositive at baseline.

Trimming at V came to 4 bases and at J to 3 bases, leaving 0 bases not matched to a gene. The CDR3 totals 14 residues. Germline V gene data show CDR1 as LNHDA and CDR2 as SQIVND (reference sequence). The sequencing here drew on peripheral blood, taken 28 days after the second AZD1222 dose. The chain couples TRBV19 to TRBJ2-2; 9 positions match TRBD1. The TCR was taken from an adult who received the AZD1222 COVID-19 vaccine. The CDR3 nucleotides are TGTGCCAGTAGTAGGGACAGGGACACCGGGGAGCTGTTTTTT. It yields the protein CASSRDRDTGELFF.